Listed below are T cell receptor beta chains from one sample, sequenced in a study of blood T cell repertoires in COVID-19. Produced via immunoSEQ multiplex PCR; TCRdb's table is partial and in-frame only. The profile shows more than 300,000 clones, about 89% of them singletons. The specimen was PBMCs or T cells enriched from blood (not recorded which). The receptors shown here come from a woman aged 40 to 50 who had been exposed to COVID-19. The CDR3 runs from the conserved cysteine through the conserved F or W. The D gene is left open where the match is weak. Not every row has a clone size; where given, it reads once, few, many or a size class.

size | D | J | V | DNA | CDR3
. | . | TRBJ2-2 | TRBV7-6 | TGTGCCAGCAGCCCAACAAACACCGGGGAGCTGTTTTTT | CASSPTNTGELFF
. | TRBD1 | TRBJ2-1 | TRBV9 | TGTGCCAGCAGCGTAAGCGACAGGGCTTACAATGAGCAGTTCTTC | CASSVSDRAYNEQFF
. | TRBD2 | TRBJ2-1 | TRBV7-8 | TGTGCCAGCAGCCCCATAGCGGGAGTTTCTCAGGATGAGCAGTTCTTC | CASSPIAGVSQDEQFF
. | . | TRBJ2-2 | TRBV7-3 | TGTGCCAGCAGTTATGACAGGTTTACCGGGGAGCTGTTTTTT | CASSYDRFTGELFF
. | TRBD2 | TRBJ2-5 | TRBV5-4 | TGTGCCAGCAGCTTGGTTTGGCGGGGGACGGGGGCCCAGTACTTC | CASSLVWRGTGAQYF
. | . | TRBJ2-3 | TRBV20-1 | TGCAGTGCTAGTACTCGGGAAGGGGATACGCAGTATTTT | CSASTREGDTQYF
. | . | TRBJ1-6 | TRBV18 | TGTGCCAGCTCACCCGACGGAGGTCCCAATTCACCCCTCCACTTT | CASSPDGGPNSPLHF
. | . | TRBJ1-1 | TRBV7-2 | TGTGCCAGCAGCTTAACAGGGTCCATGAACACTGAAGCTTTCTTT | CASSLTGSMNTEAFF
once | . | TRBJ1-3 | TRBV5-1 | TGCGCCAGCAGCTTGGCCGGGGGGTACTCTGGAAACACCATATATTTT | CASSLAGGYSGNTIYF
. | . | TRBJ1-1 | TRBV16 | TGTGCCAGCAATGGACAGCCCTCCAACACTGAAGCTTTCTTT | CASNGQPSNTEAFF
. | . | TRBJ1-3 | TRBV29-1 | TGCAGCTCTATCGCGGGGTGGGGAAACACCATATATTTT | CSSIAGWGNTIYF
. | TRBD1 | TRBJ2-5 | TRBV7-2 | TGTGCCAGCAGCTTAGTCGGGACAGGGAGGGGCCAAGAGACCCAGTACTTC | CASSLVGTGRGQETQYF
. | . | TRBJ1-1 | TRBV19 | TGTGCCAGTAGTAGACAGGCCGACACTGAAGCTTTCTTT | CASSRQADTEAFF
once | TRBD1 | TRBJ1-1 | TRBV4-1 | TGCGCCAGCAGCCCGCAGGGGGCATCTGAAGCTTTCTTT | CASSPQGASEAFF
. | TRBD1 | TRBJ1-5 | TRBV19 | TGTGCCAGTAGTCCAGGGACAGGGGTACGGAGCAATCAGCCCCAGCATTTT | CASSPGTGVRSNQPQHF
. | TRBD1 | TRBJ1-6 | TRBV7-9 | TGTGCCAGCAGCTCGACAGGGCTTAATTCACCCCTCCACTTT | CASSSTGLNSPLHF
. | TRBD2 | TRBJ2-2 | TRBV7-6 | TGTGCCAGCAGCTTAGATGACCTAGCGGGAGAAGTAGGGGAGCTGTTTTTT | CASSLDDLAGEVGELFF
. | TRBD2 | TRBJ2-5 | TRBV7-2 | TGTGCCAGCAACAAACGGGCTAGCGGGGGGGAGACCCAGTACTTC | CASNKRASGGETQYF
. | TRBD2 | TRBJ2-5 | TRBV27 | TGTGCCACAACTAGCGGGGAAGAGACCCAGTACTTC | CATTSGEETQYF
. | . | TRBJ2-5 | TRBV7-3 | TGTGCCAGCAGCTGGGTGAGCGCACCTCAAGAGACCCAGTACTTC | CASSWVSAPQETQYF
few | . | TRBJ1-1 | TRBV6-6 | TGTGCCAGCAGTTACCCGGGGGGAGTTATTGGAGCTTTCTTT | CASSYPGGVIGAFF
. | . | TRBJ2-5 | TRBV9 | TGTGCCAGCAGCGTAGTGGGAGAAACCCAGTACTTC | CASSVVGETQYF
. | . | TRBJ1-2 | TRBV6-5 | TGTGCCAGCAGTTACTCGGAGACAGGCAATAACTATGGCTACACCTTC | CASSYSETGNNYGYTF
. | TRBD1 | TRBJ2-7 | TRBV2 | TGTGCCAGCAGTGAAGGGACAGGAGCCTGGGAGCAGTACTTC | CASSEGTGAWEQYF
. | . | TRBJ2-2 | TRBV27 | TGTGCCAGCAGTTCGTACAACCGACTAGCCGGGGAGCTGTTTTTT | CASSSYNRLAGELFF
. | TRBD2 | TRBJ2-4 | TRBV7-9 | TGTGCCAGCAGCTTAGTCGGGGGGAAGGCCAAAAACATTCAGTACTTC | CASSLVGGKAKNIQYF
. | . | TRBJ2-2 | TRBV5-4 | TGTGCCAGCAGCTTTGACAGGCTTCTCACCGGGGAGCTGTTTTTT | CASSFDRLLTGELFF
. | TRBD1 | TRBJ2-5 | TRBV30 | TGTGCCTGGAGTGTAAACAGGGGGGAGACCCAGTACTTC | CAWSVNRGETQYF
. | TRBD1 | TRBJ1-2 | TRBV18 | TGTGCCAGCTCACCACCGAAGGGACAGGACTATGGCTACACCTTC | CASSPPKGQDYGYTF
. | . | TRBJ1-5 | TRBV7-6 | TGTGCCAGCAGCTTAGTAGCGTCTGGCAATCAGCCCCAGCATTTT | CASSLVASGNQPQHF
few | . | TRBJ1-1 | TRBV2 | TGTGCCAGCAGTGGTTCAGGACTCCCCTCTTTGTACACTGAAGCTTTCTTT | CASSGSGLPSLYTEAFF
. | . | TRBJ2-2 | TRBV12-3/TRBV12-4 | TGTGCCAGCACCGAGTACACCGGGGAGCTGTTTTTT | CASTEYTGELFF
. | . | TRBJ1-2 | TRBV30 | TGTGCCTGGCTCGAGAGTTACTATGGCTACACCTTC | CAWLESYYGYTF
. | . | TRBJ2-7 | TRBV19 | TGTGCCAGTAGTATAGGGCAGGGAAGGACCTACGAGCAGTACTTC | CASSIGQGRTYEQYF
. | TRBD1 | TRBJ2-7 | TRBV5-5 | TGTGCCAGCAGCTCGATTCCTGGGACAGGGGCCGAGCAGTACTTC | CASSSIPGTGAEQYF
. | TRBD2 | TRBJ2-1 | TRBV2 | TGTGCCAGCAGTGGCCTAGGGACTAGCGGCAATGAGCAGTTCTTC | CASSGLGTSGNEQFF
. | . | TRBJ2-3 | TRBV5-4 | TGTGCCAGCAGCCCTAGTGGGGGGTCCACAGATACGCAGTATTTT | CASSPSGGSTDTQYF
. | TRBD1 | TRBJ1-1 | TRBV19 | TGTGCCAGTAGTATAAGACAGGGGGCAGCTGAAGCTTTCTTT | CASSIRQGAAEAFF
. | . | TRBJ2-3 | TRBV6-5 | TGTGCCAGCACCCCTCCTCGGGGAGGTGGTACGCAGTATTTT | CASTPPRGGGTQYF
. | TRBD2 | TRBJ2-3 | TRBV5-1 | TGCGCCAGCAGCTTGCGGGCTAGCGGGGGCCCAAGCACAGATACGCAGTATTTT | CASSLRASGGPSTDTQYF
. | . | TRBJ2-3 | TRBV7-9 | TGTGCCAGCAGCTTACGCCGGGGTTCTTACACAGATACGCAGTATTTT | CASSLRRGSYTDTQYF
once | TRBD1 | TRBJ1-1 | TRBV18 | TGTGCCAGCTCACCATGGACAGGGGGCGGTTCTGAAGCTTTCTTT | CASSPWTGGGSEAFF
. | . | TRBJ2-7 | TRBV5-5 | TGTGCCAGCAGCTTGAGTGCCAGACTAATCTACGAGCAGTACTTC | CASSLSARLIYEQYF
. | TRBD1 | TRBJ2-2 | TRBV29-1 | TGCAGCGTGGGCAAGGGGACAGGGGAAACCGGGGAGCTGTTTTTT | CSVGKGTGETGELFF
. | TRBD1 | TRBJ1-1 | TRBV5-1 | TGCGCCAGCAGCTACCGACAGGGCTCGGACACTGAAGCTTTCTTT | CASSYRQGSDTEAFF
. | TRBD2 | TRBJ2-1 | TRBV7-8 | TGTGCCAGCAGCCCTCGACTAGCGGGAGGTCACCAGGAGCAGTTCTTC | CASSPRLAGGHQEQFF
. | . | TRBJ1-1 | TRBV7-9 | TGTGCCAGCAGCTTAGTGGCGGATGGCACTGAAGCTTTCTTT | CASSLVADGTEAFF
. | . | TRBJ2-7 | TRBV11-2 | TGTGCCAGCAGCTTAGCAGGGTCCTACGAGCAGTACTTC | CASSLAGSYEQYF
few | TRBD2 | TRBJ2-1 | TRBV9 | TGTGCCAGCAGCGTAGACGCGGGGGGGTACAATGAGCAGTTCTTC | CASSVDAGGYNEQFF
. | TRBD1 | TRBJ1-2 | TRBV5-1 | TGCGCCAGCAGCCCCCGACAGGGAATGGATGGCTACACCTTC | CASSPRQGMDGYTF